This T cell receptor (beta chain) emerged from a study of Graves' ophthalmopathy and Graves' hyperthyroidism (dated by TCRdb to 2016 to 2019). With respect to the entire study: Stable hyperthyroidism was defined as no progression to ophthalmopathy within 18 months of follow-up. The study used TCR beta repertoire signatures to distinguish Graves' ophthalmopathy from Graves' hyperthyroidism and to predict progression to ophthalmopathy. In total, 135 blood samples were TCR-sequenced: fewer than 50 ophthalmopathy, around 75 hyperthyroidism and some 17 hyperthyroidism-to-ophthalmopathy patients. A discovery set of 90 to 100 patients (more than 40 ophthalmopathy, 57 stable hyperthyroidism) was enrolled to explore V-J signatures distinguishing ophthalmopathy from hyperthyroidism. An independent validation cohort was composed of around 19 hyperthyroidism patients and some 16 patients who later progressed from hyperthyroidism to ophthalmopathy. In more than 5 hyperthyroidism patients, the T-cell repertoire of thyroid tissue was compared with the T-cell repertoire of blood. Following sampling, methimazole starting at 30 mg daily was administered to hyperthyroidism patients, and high-dose intravenous methylprednisolone was administered to ophthalmopathy patients.

For repertoire sequencing, the TCR beta CDR3 regions were amplified from RNA transcripts. The first round was an RT-PCR using HTBI primers with the Qiagen OneStep RT-PCR kit, and this first round was followed by a second-round multiplex PCR, then size selection and purification. Libraries were sequenced paired-end with 100 bp reads on an Illumina HiSeq2000. The authors' analysis ran thus. SOAPnuke was used for read processing, and reads with adapters, uncalled bases, a mean Phred below 15, or no exact constant-primer or identifier match were discarded. COPE v1.2.5 was used to merge the high-quality paired reads. Unique nucleotide sequences were defined as clonotypes and aligned to IMGT TRB V, D and J references using MiTCR v1.1. Analysis was restricted to V-J combinations with a frequency above 0.0001, which covered 98% to 99.2% of repertoires. For each V-J combination, a TCR clonal expansion and chaos score was defined as the ratio of F50 clonal expansion to chaos observed in the TCRdist matrix. Welch's t-statistics and random forest were used to reduce the features to about a dozen V-J combinations, which were then used as input to a naive Bayes classifier. Thyroid-blood repertoire similarity was quantified with the Morisita-Horn index. The public reads were run again by TCRdb, first through fastp at Q25 and then through MiXCR, and only productive beta chains were kept. Every entry covers one CDR3 protein and lists the most common genes and DNA from its rows. The V and J calls come from TCRdb's annotation, not from the publication. This sample lists about 600,000 distinct CDR3 sequences; about 35% were detected once. In total, the top ten clones hold roughly 4.5% of the sample.

V is cut back by 2 bases and J by 7 bases, with 9 bases in the junction unmatched. The germline V gene (reference sequence) gives CDR1 as SEHNR and CDR2 as FQNEAQ. The CDR3 spans 15 residues, from the cysteine through the phenylalanine. Only CDR3 DNA is held: 45 bases, read in frame from base 1. Patients with hyperthyroidism were aged 18 to 65 years, had been newly diagnosed, and had a disease duration of less than 2 months. Anyone with other autoimmune diseases, uncontrolled infections, pregnancy or lactation was excluded from the study. Diagnosis was based on clinical symptoms, serum thyroxine, TRAb, thyroid ultrasound and orbital computed tomography. Total RNA was extracted with Trizol reagent and quality-checked on an Agilent 2100 Bioanalyzer. This clonotype came up many times. No cognate antigen has been identified for it. Base-call qualities are not available, and no considerably larger clone is one nucleotide away.

Paper-wide results and their limitations: Among expanded thyroid clonotypes with frequency above 0.001, most also showed up in blood, which suggests that blood repertoires may reflect the thyroid immune response. In cross-validation, the 13-signature model distinguished ophthalmopathy from stable hyperthyroidism with approximately 90% sensitivity and around 83% specificity, while in the test set the corresponding values were about 80% and 75%. In validation, the model predicted ophthalmopathy progression with 70.59% sensitivity and 72% to 80% specificity; roughly 11 predicted patients were CT-confirmed with GO in a median of approximately six months. Sample size was not statistically predetermined, and group allocation was not concealed from the investigators.

Sequences were obtained from peripheral blood or thyroid tissue (not recorded which). The clonotype originates from an adult man with Graves' hyperthyroidism. Here the chain combines TRBV7-9 and TRBJ2-7, and TRBD2 aligns with 9 junction nucleotides. The CDR3: CASSLLLAGEGEQYF. The DNA reads TGTGCCAGCAGCTTATTATTAGCGGGAGAAGGAGAGCAGTACTTC.